What follows are 29 T cell receptor beta chains derived from one specimen sequenced in a study of blood T cell repertoires in COVID-19. Produced via immunoSEQ multiplex PCR; TCRdb's table is partial and in-frame only. Of 200,000 to 250,000 clones listed, 87% were seen once; the top ten hold just over 2.5%. Specimen: PBMCs or T cells enriched from blood (not recorded which). The receptor source for this set is a woman aged 25 to 39 with acute COVID-19.

The rearrangement links TRBV12-3 or TRBV12-4 to TRBJ1-1, with D perhaps TRBD1 (5 bases). The CDR3 consists of 13 residues. V shed 3 bases and J shed 7 bases, with 12 bases lying between them. The CDR3 DNA sequence: TGTGCCAGCAGTTTGGGGGGAAGAGATGAAGCTTTCTTT. Translating gives CASSLGGRDEAFF.

The chain has TRBV19 and TRBJ2-1; no definite D call. CDR1 is LNHDA, CDR2 SQIVND, per germline (reference sequence). The CDR3 spans 11 residues. The V end was cut by 6 bases, the J end by 7 bases, with 7 bases between. This CDR3 is CASRAINEQFF. The DNA of the CDR3 is TGTGCCAGTAGGGCCATTAATGAGCAGTTCTTC.

The chain carries TRBV5-1 and TRBJ2-7, with 7 bases identical to TRBD2. The V gene end was trimmed by 4 bases and the J gene end by 3 bases; junction bases not matched to a gene: 10. Germline V gene lookup returns CDR1 SGHRS and CDR2 YFSETQ. The CDR3 extends over 15 amino acids. The CDR3 spells CASSQGGQVLYEQYF. As DNA, the CDR3 is TGCGCCAGCAGCCAGGGAGGGCAGGTCCTCTACGAGCAGTACTTC.

The J gene is TRBJ2-1, the V gene TRBV11-3, with 9 bases identical to TRBD2. The CDR3 covers 16 residues. V shed 1 base, J shed 5 bases, and the junction held 6 bases outside the gene matches. Germline CDR1 SGHNT, CDR2 YENEEA. CDR3 in DNA: TGTGCCAGCAGCTTAGGTGGCGGGGGGGCCCACAATGAGCAGTTCTTC. Translated: CASSLGGGGAHNEQFF.

This rearrangement joins TRBV5-1 to TRBJ2-5; 7 positions match TRBD1. The CDR3 is 13 residues long. CDR1 and CDR2 from the germline V gene are SGHRS and YFSETQ. V dropped 4 bases and J dropped 2; count of bases not matched to a gene: 2. The CDR3 coding sequence is TGCGCCAGCAGCCCGGGACAGCAAGAGACCCAGTACTTC. Encoded protein: CASSPGQQETQYF.

CDR3 protein: CASSSLQQNTEAFF. As DNA, the CDR3 is TGTGCCAGCAGTTCCCTTCAACAGAACACTGAAGCTTTCTTT. The chain couples TRBV6-5 to TRBJ1-1, with D hard to call. The CDR3 sequence is 14 residues long. The ends were cut back, 4 bases at V and 1 base at J, with 10 bases in the middle. From germline, CDR1 is MNHEY and CDR2 SVGAGI.

The chain joins TRBV4-3 to TRBJ1-6; TRBD1 might be the D (6 bases). The CDR3 length is 14 residues. CDR1 and CDR2 from the germline V gene are LGHNA and YSLEER. Trimming left V 3 bases short and J 6 bases short, with 9 bases between. The CDR3 DNA reads as TGCGCCAGCAGCCAGGACAGTGGTAATTCACCCCTCCACTTT. Its translation is CASSQDSGNSPLHF.

The chain uses TRBV12-3 or TRBV12-4 and TRBJ2-7; D unresolved. Trimming shortened V by 6 bases and J by 5 bases, and 14 bases separated the two germline ends. The CDR3 covers 13 residues. The DNA for the CDR3 is TGTGCCAGCAGCCCACAATCGAGGCACGAGCAGTACTTC. Translation: CASSPQSRHEQYF.

This chain joins TRBV12-3 or TRBV12-4 and TRBJ1-2; D ambiguous. Trimming cost V 5 bases and J 6 bases, with 13 bases left between them. The CDR3 runs to 13 residues. The CDR3 sequence: CASSPAGGNGYTF. For the CDR3, the DNA is TGTGCCAGCAGTCCGGCCGGCGGGAATGGCTACACCTTC.

The chain is built from TRBV5-4 and TRBJ2-5; 9 bases map to TRBD1. This CDR3 contains 14 residues. The V and J ends lost 4 bases and 4 bases, in that order; junction bases with no gene match: 5. In germline, CDR1 is SGHNT, CDR2 YYREEE (reference sequence). In DNA form, the CDR3 reads TGTGCCAGCAGCCCCCGGGACAGGGTAGAGACCCAGTACTTC. Amino acid sequence: CASSPRDRVETQYF. Supplemented by reference TRBV5-4 and TRBJ2-5, the full variable domain reads ETGVTQSPTHLIKTRGQQVTLRCSSQSGHNTVSWYQQALGQGPQFIFQYYREEENGRGNFPPRFSGLQFPNYSSELNVNALELDDSALYLCASSPRDRVETQYFGPGTRLLVL.

This clone was detected only once. V gene TRBV5-5 combines with J gene TRBJ2-1; D may be TRBD2 (6 bases). The CDR3 has 17 amino acids. The germline V and J ends were trimmed by 0 bases and 0 bases, with 13 bases remaining between them. Germline CDR1 and CDR2: SGHKS and YYEKEE (reference sequence). The CDR3 here is CASSLAVGGSSYNEQFF. For the CDR3, the DNA is TGTGCCAGCAGCTTGGCCGTCGGGGGAAGCTCCTACAATGAGCAGTTCTTC.

The rearrangement uses TRBV2 and TRBJ1-2; D not certain. Germline CDR1 is SNHLY and CDR2 is FYNNEI. V was clipped by 7 bases and J by 3 bases, with 18 bases between them. This CDR3 has 15 residues. Written as DNA, the CDR3 is TGTGCCAGCATACCAGACGCCTTCGGGGACTATGGCTACACCTTC. Amino acid sequence: CASIPDAFGDYGYTF. The full variable domain, with the rest looked up from reference TRBV2 and TRBJ1-2, is EPEVTQTPSHQVTQMGQEVILRCVPISNHLYFYWYRQILGQKVEFLVSFYNNEISEKSEIFDDQFSVERPDGSNFTLKIRSTKLEDSAMYFCASIPDAFGDYGYTFGSGTRLTVV.

The rearrangement links TRBV6-2 or TRBV6-3 to TRBJ2-7; D perhaps matches TRBD1 (5 bases). V shed 0 bases and J shed 4 bases, with 13 bases lying between them. This CDR3 is 15 amino acids long. In germline, CDR1 is MNHEY, CDR2 SVGEGT. The CDR3 is CASSYSAGIGYEQYF. The CDR3, as DNA: TGTGCCAGCAGTTACTCGGCAGGGATTGGGTACGAGCAGTACTTC.

V and J are TRBV7-9 and TRBJ1-2; D is unclear. Per germline, CDR1 SEHNR and CDR2 FQNEAQ (reference sequence). The CDR3 runs to 14 residues. With 1 base removed from V and 8 bases from J, the gap between germline ends came to 14 bases. CDR3 in amino acids: CASSLVIENGGYTF. As DNA, the CDR3 is TGTGCCAGCAGCTTAGTGATCGAGAACGGGGGCTACACCTTC.

The chain joins TRBV29-1 to TRBJ2-7; 11 bases agree with TRBD1. CDR1 and CDR2 from the germline V gene are SQVTM and ANQGSEA. This CDR3 region has 16 residues. V trimming: 4 bases; J trimming: 5 bases; junction bases outside the gene matches: 13. The CDR3 spells CSVGPMGGQGANEQYF. The DNA for the CDR3 is TGCAGCGTTGGACCGATGGGTGGACAGGGGGCTAACGAGCAGTACTTC.

As to this clone: The same CDR3 also results from other DNA sequences found in this sample. The gene calls are TRBV27 and TRBJ2-1, with TRBD2 matching over 7 bases. The CDR3 consists of 14 residues. Germline V gene sequence: CDR1 MNHEY, CDR2 SMNVEV (reference sequence). V was clipped by 5 bases and J by 2 bases; unmatched bases: 3. Written as DNA, the CDR3 is TGTGCCAGCAGTCTCGGACTAGCCTACAATGAGCAGTTCTTC. Its protein is CASSLGLAYNEQFF.

This chain uses TRBV18 with TRBJ2-1, with 9 bases identical to TRBD1. This CDR3 has 15 residues. J lost 7 bases, V lost 3 bases, and 7 bases had no gene match. Germline CDR1 is KGHSH and CDR2 is LQKENI. In DNA, the CDR3 is TGTGCCAGCTCACCGGACAGGGGAGTAAAAAATGAGCAGTTCTTC. It is translated as CASSPDRGVKNEQFF.

The chain recombines TRBV4-1 with TRBJ1-5; weak D call: TRBD1 (5 bases). The CDR3 is 16 residues long. The V and J ends lost 1 base and 0 bases respectively, with 10 bases between them. Germline lookup yields CDR1 MGHRA and CDR2 YSYEKL. CDR3 bases: TGCGCCAGCAGCCAAGTCGGGGGGTATAGCAATCAGCCCCAGCATTTT. Translating it yields CASSQVGGYSNQPQHF.

This chain links TRBV12-5 with TRBJ1-2, with 8 bases identical to TRBD1. This CDR3 contains 14 residues. The V segment lost 8 bases and the J segment 4 bases; nucleotides outside the gene matches: 9. Germline CDR1 LGHNT, CDR2 FRNRAP. The CDR3 loop is CASWSGGNRYGYTF. The CDR3 DNA reads TGTGCTAGTTGGTCAGGGGGCAACCGCTATGGCTACACCTTC.

The chain joins TRBV7-2 to TRBJ2-5; D might be TRBD2 (7 bases). The CDR3 is made up of 15 amino acids. Germline lookup yields CDR1 SGHTA and CDR2 FQGNSA. The V end lost 3 bases, the J end lost 4 bases, and 15 bases lay between the germline ends. The CDR3, as DNA: TGTGCCAGCAGCTTTGACGGGGGGCATGGAGAGACCCAGTACTTC. It specifies CASSFDGGHGETQYF.

The rearrangement joins TRBV5-6 to TRBJ1-2; the D gene is possibly TRBD1 (6 bases). V was trimmed by 1 base and J by 4 bases, leaving 11 bases between them. Germline loops: CDR1 SGHDT, CDR2 YYEEEE. CDR3 length equals 14 residues. The CDR3 loop reads CASSLYQGLYGYTF. CDR3 nucleotide sequence: TGTGCCAGCAGCTTGTACCAGGGGCTCTATGGCTACACCTTC.

The chain links TRBV29-1 to TRBJ1-1; TRBD1 might be the D (6 bases). In germline, CDR1 is SQVTM, CDR2 ANQGSEA. This CDR3 is built from 14 residues. Trimming took 7 bases from V and 1 from J, leaving 16 bases between them. The CDR3 bases are TGCAGCGACCTAATCACAGGGAGGAACACTGAAGCTTTCTTT. Protein: CSDLITGRNTEAFF.

The V and J genes are TRBV3-1 (or the pseudogene TRBV3-2) and TRBJ2-2; no reliable D call. This CDR3 spans 14 amino acids. With 4 bases removed from V and 3 bases from J, the gap between germline ends came to 9 bases. Germline V lookup: CDR1 LGHDT, CDR2 YNNKEL (reference sequence). The CDR3 reads CASSRSPDTGELFF. The CDR3 DNA reads TGTGCCAGCAGCCGGAGCCCGGACACCGGGGAGCTGTTTTTT.

CDR3 nucleotides: TGTGCCAGCAGCCTTAACTACGAGCAGTACTTC. The encoded protein is CASSLNYEQYF. This rearrangement joins TRBV4-2 to TRBJ2-7; D is unclear. Per the germline V gene, CDR1 is LGHNA and CDR2 is YNFKEQ. Trimming cost V 4 bases and J 3 bases, with 4 bases left between them. This CDR3 contains 11 residues.

Only a few counts were recorded for this clone. In nucleotides, the CDR3 is TGTGCCAGCCGACAGGACTATAATTCACCCCTCCACTTT. Residues: CASRQDYNSPLHF. The chain is built from TRBV19 and TRBJ1-6; tentative D call: TRBD1 (6 bases). CDR3 length: 13 amino acids. Trimming shortened V by 9 bases and J by 3 bases, and 9 bases separated the two germline ends. CDR1 is LNHDA, CDR2 SQIVND, per germline (reference sequence).

This chain links TRBV19 with TRBJ1-5; possibly TRBD1 for D (6 bases). There are 15 residues in the CDR3. Germline V lookup: CDR1 LNHDA, CDR2 SQIVND (reference sequence). Trimming left V 6 bases short and J 0 bases short, with 12 bases between. The CDR3 DNA reads TGTGCCAGTAGCAGGGACATCGATAGCAATCAGCCCCAGCATTTT. This codes for CASSRDIDSNQPQHF.

The chain links TRBV7-2 to TRBJ2-7; 9 nucleotides align to TRBD1. There are 14 residues in the CDR3. Per the germline V gene, CDR1 is SGHTA and CDR2 is FQGNSA. V was clipped by 5 bases and J by 6 bases; unmatched bases: 8. Written as DNA, the CDR3 is TGTGCCAGCAGCCCCGGGGGACAGGGAGCCGAGCAGTACTTC. Translating it yields CASSPGGQGAEQYF.

The genes are TRBV6-2 or TRBV6-3 and TRBJ1-5; D is undetermined. This CDR3 spans 19 amino acids. From germline, CDR1 is MNHEY and CDR2 SVGEGT. Trimming cost V 0 bases and J 0 bases, with 18 bases left between them. This CDR3 is CASSYSSGREIYSNQPQHF. CDR3 DNA: TGTGCCAGCAGTTACTCATCGGGCCGGGAGATTTATAGCAATCAGCCCCAGCATTTT.

The CDR3 DNA sequence: TGTGCCAGTAGCCCCGGGGTGCGGGACACTGAAGCTTTCTTT. Translation gives CASSPGVRDTEAFF. The chain combines TRBV19 with TRBJ1-1; D not resolved. Germline V gene lookup returns CDR1 LNHDA and CDR2 SQIVND (reference sequence). The CDR3 has 14 amino acids. Trimming took off 6 bases at V and 3 bases at J, with 14 bases between the two ends.